These 3 T cell receptor beta chains came from one sample sequenced in a study of T cell repertoires in cytomegalovirus infection. TCRdb reprocessed the reads via MiXCR and lists one record per CDR3 protein. The sample comprises around 200,000 distinct CDR3 sequences, about a sixth of which are singletons, and approximately 25% rests with the top ten. Sequenced material: CD8+ T cells from PBMCs. These TCRs come from a human donor in good health (CMV status not recorded). Some clones in this sample may be carry-over from other donors' samples.

The chain is built from TRBV12-3 or TRBV12-4 and TRBJ2-7, with a weak D call TRBD2 (5 bases). Trimming shortened V by 5 bases and J by 5 bases, and 19 bases separated the two germline ends. The CDR3 is made up of 15 amino acids. Here the CDR3 reads CASSPGGYPQDEQYF. For the CDR3, the DNA is TGTGCCAGCAGTCCCGGCGGGTACCCTCAGGACGAGCAGTACTTC.

This clonotype was detected a few times. The V and J genes are TRBV7-2 and TRBJ2-1; 14 nucleotides line up with TRBD2. The germline V gene encodes CDR1 SGHTA and CDR2 FQGNSA. The J segment lost 7 bases and the V segment lost 2 bases, leaving 10 bases of the junction unmatched. This CDR3 region has 18 residues. CDR3: CASSLRLAGGPNYNEQFF. Written as DNA, the CDR3 is TGTGCCAGCAGCTTACGACTAGCGGGGGGGCCAAATTATAATGAGCAGTTCTTC.

The CDR3 reads CASSFLRDGDPKANYGYTF. DNA for the CDR3: TGTGCCAGCAGTTTTTTGCGGGACGGGGACCCTAAAGCTAACTATGGCTACACCTTC. The chain joins TRBV6-5 to TRBJ1-2, with a tentative D call TRBD1 (5 bases). V lost 4 bases and J 0 bases, leaving 24 bases between the germline ends. The CDR3 is 19 residues long. Germline values: CDR1 MNHEY, CDR2 SVGAGI.